A single sample gave rise to the 28 T cell receptor beta chains below, sequenced in a study of cytomegalovirus exposure and HLA in healthy donors. The PCR was carried out with 60 Vbeta primers and 13 Jbeta primers. Clones were sequenced by immunoSEQ multiplex PCR, and TCRdb holds only the in-frame ones, with some missing. The sample lists more than 110,000 clones; approximately 70% were seen once. The specimen was PBMCs. These receptors were taken from a woman aged 25 to 45 in good health and CMV-seronegative.

This sequence joins TRBV5-4 and TRBJ1-3; D remains unclear. The CDR3 is 15 residues long. Trimming removed 4 bases at V and 2 bases at J, with 13 bases between. Germline V CDR1 and CDR2: SGHNT, YYREEE (reference sequence). CDR3 DNA: TGTGCCAGCAGCCCCGATCCGGTAGCTGGAAACACCATATATTTT. Translated: CASSPDPVAGNTIYF.

The chain recombines TRBV6-6 with TRBJ2-7; 7 bases are a match to TRBD1. Trimming at V came to 6 bases and at J to 4 bases, leaving 6 bases not matched to a gene. Germline loops: CDR1 MNHNY, CDR2 SVGAGI (reference sequence). This CDR3 contains 13 residues. The DNA of the CDR3 is TGTGCCAGCAGAACGGGACAGACGTACGAGCAGTACTTC. This translates into CASRTGQTYEQYF.

The chain recombines TRBV29-1 with TRBJ2-3, with D unclear. Germline V gene lookup returns CDR1 SQVTM and CDR2 ANQGSEA. Trimming left V 2 bases short and J 2 bases short, with 11 bases between. The CDR3 contains 14 residues. CDR3 sequence: CSVERGSVTDTQYF. In nucleotides, the CDR3 is TGCAGCGTTGAAAGAGGCTCGGTCACAGATACGCAGTATTTT.

This clone was seen once. The V call is TRBV2, the J call TRBJ2-1; TRBD2 matches at 8 bases. Germline CDR1 SNHLY, CDR2 FYNNEI. The CDR3 extends over 16 amino acids. The V segment lost 4 bases and the J segment 0 bases; nucleotides outside the gene matches: 5. This CDR3 reads CASSGAGGHSYNEQFF. As DNA, the CDR3 is TGTGCCAGCAGTGGTGCGGGGGGCCACTCCTACAATGAGCAGTTCTTC.

The rearrangement uses TRBV27 and TRBJ2-5; 12 bases match TRBD2. Looked up from germline, CDR1 is MNHEY and CDR2 is SMNVEV (reference sequence). This CDR3 comprises 18 residues. After removal of 4 bases from V and 5 bases from J, the junction contained 14 bases not matched to a gene. The CDR3 sequence: CASSYGTSGSPGSETQYF. In DNA form, the CDR3 reads TGTGCCAGCAGTTATGGGACTAGCGGGTCCCCCGGGAGCGAGACCCAGTACTTC.

A few counts support this clone. V and J are TRBV2 and TRBJ2-5, with 12 bases lining up with TRBD2. The V gene end was trimmed by 5 bases and the J gene end by 2 bases; junction bases not matched to a gene: 6. There are 16 residues in the CDR3. Germline-derived CDR1 and CDR2 are SNHLY and FYNNEI. CDR3 amino acids: CASSPGTSGQQETQYF. As DNA, the CDR3 is TGTGCCAGCAGTCCAGGGACTAGCGGGCAACAAGAGACCCAGTACTTC.

The sample holds a few counts of this clone. This chain links TRBV2 with TRBJ1-2, with a possible D match to TRBD1 (5 bases). V lost 2 bases to trimming and J lost 1 base, with 11 bases between them. CDR1 SNHLY and CDR2 FYNNEI come from the germline V gene. The CDR3 sequence is 15 residues long. The CDR3 here is CASSESGGSNYGYTF. The CDR3 DNA reads as TGTGCCAGCAGTGAATCGGGGGGGAGTAACTATGGCTACACCTTC.

This sequence joins TRBV7-2 and TRBJ2-1, with TRBD1 identical over 9 bases. Trimming cost V 6 bases and J 10 bases; bases outside gene matches: 10. The CDR3 totals 14 residues. CDR1 and CDR2 from the germline V gene are SGHTA and FQGNSA. The CDR3 loop is CASSPSRDRDEQFF. The DNA for the CDR3 is TGTGCCAGCAGTCCGTCCCGGGACAGGGACGAGCAGTTCTTC.

The chain employs TRBV7-3 and TRBJ2-2, with TRBD1 as a possible D gene (8 bases). CDR1 and CDR2 from the germline V gene are SGHTA and FQGTGA. CDR3 length equals 14 residues. The ends were cut back, 6 bases at V and 4 bases at J, with 12 bases in the middle. The CDR3 region is CASSYRGGTGELFF. CDR3 DNA sequence: TGTGCCAGCAGTTACAGGGGGGGCACCGGGGAGCTGTTTTTT.

The gene calls are TRBV4-2 and TRBJ2-7; unclear D gene. Trimming cost V 1 base and J 0 bases, with 7 bases left between them. CDR3 length equals 14 residues. Germline CDR1 LGHNA, CDR2 YNFKEQ. CDR3 loop: CASSQAPGSYEQYF. The DNA for the CDR3 is TGTGCCAGCAGCCAAGCACCCGGCTCCTACGAGCAGTACTTC.

This CDR3 is CASSDFSGGGETQYF. The CDR3 DNA is TGTGCCAGCAGTGATTTTAGCGGGGGTGGGGAGACCCAGTACTTC. The chain is built from TRBV6-1 and TRBJ2-5, with TRBD2 identical over 9 bases. Trimming took 3 bases from V and 5 from J; bases not matched to a gene: 7. The V gene's germline CDR1 is MNHNS and CDR2 SASEGT. The CDR3 is 15 amino acids.

This chain links TRBV9 with TRBJ2-3; D not certain. The CDR3 extends over 14 amino acids. V dropped 0 bases and J dropped 1 base, with 6 bases sitting between them. CDR1 is SGDLS and CDR2 is YYNGEE in the germline V gene. The CDR3 sequence is CASSVDTGTDTQYF. The CDR3 nucleotides read TGTGCCAGCAGCGTAGATACAGGCACAGATACGCAGTATTTT. Combining the CDR3 with reference TRBV9 and TRBJ2-3 gives the whole variable domain DSGVTQTPKHLITATGQRVTLRCSPRSGDLSVYWYQQSLDQGLQFLIQYYNGEERAKGNILERFSAQQFPDLHSELNLSSLELGDSALYFCASSVDTGTDTQYFGPGTRLTVL.

As for this clone: The same CDR3 arises from other DNA sequences in this sample as well. The genes are TRBV18 and TRBJ1-3; D is unclear. V lost 0 bases and J lost 4, with 4 bases in between. The germline CDR1 and CDR2 sequences are KGHSH and LQKENI. CDR3 length equals 13 residues. This chain's CDR3 is CASSPPAGNTIYF. The CDR3 DNA follows: TGTGCCAGCTCACCACCAGCAGGAAACACCATATATTTT.

This clone was seen just once. The chain carries TRBV7-3 and TRBJ2-1, with D perhaps matching TRBD2 (5 bases). The CDR3 runs 13 residues. CDR1 and CDR2 from the germline V gene are SGHTA and FQGTGA. Trimming cost V 5 bases and J 4 bases, with 9 bases left between them. The CDR3 here is CASSPEGYNEQFF. In DNA, the CDR3 is TGTGCCAGCAGCCCCGAGGGATACAATGAGCAGTTCTTC. Filled out from reference TRBV7-3 and TRBJ2-1, the complete variable domain reads GAGVSQTPSNKVTEKGKYVELRCDPISGHTALYWYRQSLGQGPEFLIYFQGTGAADDSGLPNDRFFAVRPEGSVSTLKIQRTERGDSAVYLCASSPEGYNEQFFGPGTRLTVL.

The genes are TRBV28 and TRBJ2-7, with 13 bases matching TRBD2. Germline CDR1 MDHEN, CDR2 SYDVKM. The CDR3 is 14 amino acids. The ends lost 5 bases at V and 5 bases at J; junction bases unmatched: 3. The CDR3 sequence is CASSGTSGIHEQYF. The CDR3 DNA reads TGTGCCAGCAGTGGGACTAGCGGGATCCACGAGCAGTACTTC.

This clone was observed a few times. This chain joins TRBV19 and TRBJ2-2; possible D gene TRBD1, 6 bases. The CDR3 is 16 residues long. V was clipped by 3 bases and J by 5 bases, with 16 bases between them. Germline-derived CDR1 and CDR2 are LNHDA and SQIVND (reference sequence). The CDR3 nucleotides are TGTGCCAGTAGTATGGGGGCTGGAGGAGTTACCGGGGAGCTGTTTTTT. Its protein product is CASSMGAGGVTGELFF.

This clone has only a few counts. For the CDR3, the DNA is TGTGCCAGCAGCTTAGGGACAGGGAGCTCCTACGAGCAGTACTTC. Protein sequence: CASSLGTGSSYEQYF. The J gene is TRBJ2-7, the V gene TRBV5-4, with TRBD1 matching over 9 bases. V trimming: 2 bases; J trimming: 0 bases; junction bases outside the gene matches: 3. The germline V gene encodes CDR1 SGHNT and CDR2 YYREEE (reference sequence). The CDR3 runs 15 residues.

The chain joins TRBV7-8 to TRBJ1-1; D remains ambiguous. The CDR3 has 16 residues. Per the germline V gene, CDR1 is SGHVS and CDR2 is FQNEAQ. The ends were cut back, 1 base at V and 3 bases at J, with 15 bases in the middle. The CDR3 DNA reads as TGTGCCAGCAGCTTAGGGGTCGGAAACCGGGACACTGAAGCTTTCTTT. Its protein product is CASSLGVGNRDTEAFF.

Turning to this clone: One junction end does not reproduce the germline sequence, and a read error may be involved. This chain links TRBV18 with TRBJ1-6; 7 positions match TRBD1. Germline V gene data show CDR1 as KGHSH and CDR2 as LQKENI. CDR3 length equals 18 residues. The CDR3 DNA reads TGTGCCAGCTCACCACGGGGACAGTCGAGCTCCTATAATTCACCCCTCCCCTTT. Encoded protein: CASSPRGQSSSYNSPLPF.

The chain couples TRBV6-5 to TRBJ2-3; 9 positions match TRBD1. V shed 5 bases, J shed 1 base, and the junction held 4 bases outside the gene matches. Germline assignment: CDR1 MNHEY and CDR2 SVGAGI. The length of the CDR3 is 15 residues. The DNA for the CDR3 is TGTGCCAGCAGTCTCCGGGACAGGGGCACAGATACGCAGTATTTT. Translating gives CASSLRDRGTDTQYF.

CDR3 in DNA: TGTGCCACCAGCATAAGCGGGGGGGCCTACAATGAGCAGTTCTTC. It translates to CATSISGGAYNEQFF. V usage is TRBV15 and J usage is TRBJ2-1, with 10 bases that match TRBD2. This CDR3 spans 15 amino acids. The germline CDR1 and CDR2 sequences are LNHNV and YYDKDF (reference sequence). The trim removed 4 bases at V and 2 bases at J, leaving 2 bases unmatched. The complete variable domain, with remaining parts taken from reference TRBV15 and TRBJ2-1, reads DAMVIQNPRYQVTQFGKPVTLSCSQTLNHNVMYWYQQKSSQAPKLLFHYYDKDFNNEADTPDNFQSRRPNTSFCFLDIRSPGLGDTAMYLCATSISGGAYNEQFFGPGTRLTVL.

The chain recombines TRBV18 with TRBJ1-6, with D possibly matching TRBD1 (5 bases). Trimming shortened V by 6 bases and J by 8 bases, and 14 bases separated the two germline ends. CDR1 and CDR2 from the germline V gene are KGHSH and LQKENI. There are 14 residues in the CDR3. The CDR3, as DNA: TGTGCCAGCTCCCCGACGGGGGGGGATTCACCCCTCCACTTT. This translates into CASSPTGGDSPLHF.

The chain has TRBV7-3 and TRBJ2-2, with 12 bases identical to TRBD1. V was clipped by 0 bases and J by 7 bases; unmatched bases: 3. This CDR3 region has 16 residues. Germline lookup yields CDR1 SGHTA and CDR2 FQGTGA. The CDR3 region is CASSLTGQGAVGELFF. CDR3 bases: TGTGCCAGCAGCTTAACGGGACAGGGGGCAGTCGGGGAGCTGTTTTTT.

This clone has only a few counts. The chain joins TRBV2 to TRBJ2-1, with TRBD2 identical over 15 bases. The CDR3 consists of 16 residues. V dropped 6 bases and J dropped 9; count of bases not matched to a gene: 9. Germline CDR1 and CDR2: SNHLY and FYNNEI. The CDR3 loop is CASRPRTSGGAGEQFF. The CDR3 nucleotides read TGTGCCAGCAGGCCCCGGACTAGCGGGGGGGCGGGTGAGCAGTTCTTC.

This clone turned up a few times. The chain carries TRBV6-5 and TRBJ2-2, with D hard to call. The CDR3 runs to 13 residues. Germline V gene sequence: CDR1 MNHEY, CDR2 SVGAGI. V was clipped by 6 bases and J by 8 bases, with 13 bases between them. The CDR3 protein is CASSLSSAGELFF. The CDR3 nucleotides are TGTGCCAGCAGCCTAAGCTCAGCGGGGGAGCTGTTTTTT.

This chain links TRBV7-2 with TRBJ1-5, with 7 bases matching TRBD1. The germline gives CDR1 SGHTA, CDR2 FQGNSA. The V and J ends lost 4 bases and 4 bases, in that order; junction bases with no gene match: 4. The CDR3 contains 14 residues. The CDR3 bases are TGTGCCAGCAGCTCCGGGACAGTAAATCAGCCCCAGCATTTT. It translates to CASSSGTVNQPQHF.

The chain couples TRBV5-1 to TRBJ2-7, with 11 bases identical to TRBD2. The CDR3 covers 17 residues. V lost 0 bases and J lost 6; bases outside the gene matches: 11. Germline V gene lookup returns CDR1 SGHRS and CDR2 YFSETQ. The chain's CDR3 is CASSLGSGGARVGEQYV. The CDR3 coding sequence is TGCGCCAGCAGCTTGGGTAGCGGGGGGGCCAGGGTCGGCGAGCAGTACGTC.

The chain has TRBV27 and TRBJ2-1; 12 bases map to TRBD2. Unmatched junction bases numbered 9, after V lost 3 bases and J lost 0 bases. Looked up from germline, CDR1 is MNHEY and CDR2 is SMNVEV (reference sequence). This CDR3 comprises 19 residues. The CDR3 region has the DNA TGTGCCAGCAGTTTGAGGCGGACTAGCGGGGCACTCTCCTACAATGAGCAGTTCTTC. This gives the protein CASSLRRTSGALSYNEQFF.